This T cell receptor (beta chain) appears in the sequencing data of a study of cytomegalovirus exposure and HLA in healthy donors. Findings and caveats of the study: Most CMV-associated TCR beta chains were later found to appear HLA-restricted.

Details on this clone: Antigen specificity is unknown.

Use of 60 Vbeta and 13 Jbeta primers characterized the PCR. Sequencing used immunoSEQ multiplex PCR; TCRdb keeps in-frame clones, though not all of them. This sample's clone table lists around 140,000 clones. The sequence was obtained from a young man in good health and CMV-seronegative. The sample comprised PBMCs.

This CDR3 reads CASSLISGRPPNEQFF. Here the CDR3 DNA reads TGTGCCAGCAGCTTAATTAGCGGGAGGCCCCCCAATGAGCAGTTCTTC. The chain links TRBV7-9 to TRBJ2-1; 10 nucleotides align to TRBD2. V was pared by 2 bases and J by 6 bases, with 7 bases of the junction left unmatched. The CDR3 is made up of 16 amino acids. CDR1 and CDR2 (germline): SEHNR, FQNEAQ (reference sequence). The variable domain in full, completed from reference TRBV7-9 and TRBJ2-1, reads DTGVSQNPRHKITKRGQNVTFRCDPISEHNRLYWYRQTLGQGPEFLTYFQNEAQLEKSRLLSDRFSAERPKGSFSTLEIQRTEQGDSAMYLCASSLISGRPPNEQFFGPGTRLTVL.